A selection of T cell receptor beta chains follows, all from one sample in a study of Graves' ophthalmopathy and Graves' hyperthyroidism. TCRdb called the multiplex PCR reads again in MiXCR, with one record for every CDR3 protein. The data contain roughly 380,000 distinct CDR3 sequences, 15% to 17% of them singletons. Source material: peripheral blood. The receptors stem from a woman in her late teens or twenties with stable Graves' hyperthyroidism. CDR3s include the opening cysteine and the closing phenylalanine or tryptophan. The order of the fields is clone size, V gene, J gene, D gene, CDR3 DNA, CDR3 protein. A D gene is named only where the DNA matches it firmly. Expanded clones get a size class; other rows say once, few or many, or leave the size out.

many	TRBV6-1	TRBJ1-1	-	TGTGCCAGCACCTGGGGTGGGGGCACTGAAGCTTTCTTT	CASTWGGGTEAFF
many	TRBV29-1	TRBJ1-2	TRBD1	TGCAGCGTTCCGGGACAGGGCCACTATGGCTACACCTTC	CSVPGQGHYGYTF
many	TRBV20-1	TRBJ2-5	TRBD2	TGCAGTGCCACAGCGGGGGGGCAAGAGACCCAGTACTTC	CSATAGGQETQYF
many	TRBV6-1	TRBJ2-5	-	TGTGCCAGCAACGACCCCCGCGAGACCCAGTACTTC	CASNDPRETQYF
once	TRBV12-3/TRBV12-4	TRBJ2-7	-	TGTGCCAGCATTGAGTGGCAGAACCCCTACTTC	CASIEWQNPYF
few	TRBV7-9	TRBJ2-5	-	TGTGCCAGCAGCCCCACTAGGCCTCCGGGGACCCAGTACTTC	CASSPTRPPGTQYF
many	TRBV11-1	TRBJ1-2	-	TGTGCCAGCAGCTCCTCGACGGCCCCCCTAGGCACCTTC	CASSSSTAPLGTF
-	TRBV18	TRBJ1-5	-	TGTGCCAGCTCATCAGGGGACCTCTTCAATCAGCCTCAGCATTTT	CASSSGDLFNQPQHF
-	TRBV6-1	TRBJ2-5	TRBD2	TGTGCCAGCAGTCGCACATTTCTGCGGGGGGGAAAGGAGACCCAGTACTTC	CASSRTFLRGGKETQYF
many	TRBV24-1	TRBJ1-5	-	TGTGCCACCAGTGCTGGACGGCCCAATCAGCCCCAGCATTTT	CATSAGRPNQPQHF
many	TRBV27	TRBJ2-5	TRBD2	TGTGCCAGCAGTTCCCATGGGGGGGGACTAGCAGGAGAGACCCAGTACTTC	CASSSHGGGLAGETQYF
many	TRBV20-1	TRBJ2-7	TRBD1	TGCAGTGCTCAAACCGGGACAGCTCTCTACGAGCAGTACTTC	CSAQTGTALYEQYF
many	TRBV2	TRBJ1-1	-	TGTGCCAGCAGTGACAGGGGTGAAGCTTTCTTT	CASSDRGEAFF
many	TRBV12-3/TRBV12-4	TRBJ1-2	TRBD1	TGTGCCAGCAGCCAGTTTAGGACAGGTCACTATGGCTACACCTTC	CASSQFRTGHYGYTF
many	TRBV12-3/TRBV12-4	TRBJ2-2	TRBD1	TGTGCCAGCAGTTTTGACCAGGGGGTAATGGGGGAGCTGTTTTTT	CASSFDQGVMGELFF
many	TRBV5-1	TRBJ1-6	-	TGCGCCAGCAGCTTGAGGGCAGGGGAATATAATTCACCCCTCCACTTT	CASSLRAGEYNSPLHF
many	TRBV27	TRBJ1-5	-	TGTGCCAGCAGCCCCCATAGTGGGATCGGTCAGCCCCAGCATTTT	CASSPHSGIGQPQHF
many	TRBV7-2	TRBJ2-5	-	TGTGCCAGCACCCCGGGGGGCGCGGGAAAGACCCAGTACTTC	CASTPGGAGKTQYF
few	TRBV20-1	TRBJ1-1	TRBD1	TGCAGTGCGCAGGGGGCCCTCTCTTTGAACACTGAAGCTTTCTTT	CSAQGALSLNTEAFF
-	TRBV28	TRBJ1-2	-	TGTGCCAGCAGTTTACGGCGTCGGAACTATGGCTACACCTTC	CASSLRRRNYGYTF
many	TRBV20-1	TRBJ2-4	TRBD1	TGCAGTGCTAGGATTCAGGGGGCATGGGCCAAAAACATTCAGTACTTC	CSARIQGAWAKNIQYF
many	TRBV6-2/TRBV6-3	TRBJ2-7	TRBD1	TGTGCCAGCAGTTACCCGGACAGGAAATACGAGCAGTACTTC	CASSYPDRKYEQYF
-	TRBV5-6	TRBJ1-1	-	TGTGCCAGCACCAACGAGGGGGATATCACTGAAGCTTTCTTT	CASTNEGDITEAFF
many	TRBV24-1	TRBJ1-1	TRBD1	TGTGCCACCAGGGTAAATTGGACAGGGGTGAACACTGAAGCTTTCTTT	CATRVNWTGVNTEAFF
many	TRBV28	TRBJ2-7	TRBD1	TGTGCCAGCAGTATCGGGACAGCTCACGAGCAGTACTTC	CASSIGTAHEQYF
many	TRBV12-3/TRBV12-4	TRBJ2-2	-	TGTGCCACGAGGACGAACACCGGGGAGCTGTTTTTT	CATRTNTGELFF
-	TRBV28	TRBJ2-5	-	TGTGCCAGCAGTCACCAGGCCCCAGAAACCCAGTACTTC	CASSHQAPETQYF
few	TRBV7-8	TRBJ1-5	TRBD1	TGTGCCAGCAGCTTAGCTAGGGCAGGGGGCGGTCAGCCCCAGCATTTT	CASSLARAGGGQPQHF
many	TRBV2	TRBJ1-1	TRBD1	TGTGCCAGCAACAGACAGGGGGCGCGAACTGAAGCTTTCTTT	CASNRQGARTEAFF
few	TRBV2	TRBJ1-5	TRBD1	TGTGCCAGCAGCCTCCGGGACAGGAAATCTAATCAGCCCCAGCATTTT	CASSLRDRKSNQPQHF
many	TRBV29-1	TRBJ1-1	-	TGCAGCGCTCGGGGCGCGAACACTGAAGCTTTCTTT	CSARGANTEAFF
many	TRBV20-1	TRBJ2-5	TRBD2	TGCAGTGCCCCCCCGGCCCAGACTAGCGGGGGGGCGGAGACCCAGTACTTC	CSAPPAQTSGGAETQYF
-	TRBV5-1	TRBJ2-5	-	TGCGCCAGCAGGGCCCTCCGGGGGACCCAGTACTTC	CASRALRGTQYF
many	TRBV11-1	TRBJ1-2	-	TGTGCCAGCAGCTTCACCGGAATGGGGGGCTACACCTTC	CASSFTGMGGYTF
many	TRBV6-5	TRBJ2-2	TRBD2	TGTGCCAGCAGTTACACCAGCGGGGGGGCCTTTGGCGGGGAGCTGTTTTTT	CASSYTSGGAFGGELFF
few	TRBV10-2	TRBJ2-5	TRBD2	TGCGCCAGCAGTAGGCCTAGCGGGGGAGAAGAGACCCAGTACTTC	CASSRPSGGEETQYF
many	TRBV11-2	TRBJ2-2	TRBD2	TGTGCCAGCAGCATCGTAGGCGGGGGGGCGAACACCGGGGAGCTGTTTTTT	CASSIVGGGANTGELFF
many	TRBV6-5	TRBJ1-5	-	TGTGCCAGCAGTTACCCAGACACTCAGCCCCAGCATTTT	CASSYPDTQPQHF
many	TRBV12-3/TRBV12-4	TRBJ2-4	-	TGTGCCAGCAGTTTAAGTGGGTCAGGGACCAGCCTCGGGCACTTC	CASSLSGSGTSLGHF
many	TRBV25-1	TRBJ1-1	-	TGTGCCAGTCACGACCACGGTGAAGCTTTCTTT	CASHDHGEAFF
-	TRBV12-3/TRBV12-4	TRBJ1-1	TRBD1	TGTGCCACCGGGACAGTCACTGAAGCTTTCTTT	CATGTVTEAFF
few	TRBV12-3/TRBV12-4	TRBJ2-5	TRBD2	TGTGCCAGCAGTTTACGGTCTAGCGGACCCCTCCGGGAGACCCAGTACTTC	CASSLRSSGPLRETQYF
many	TRBV10-3	TRBJ2-7	-	TGTGCCATCGGAGAGGGACCAGCGGGCTCCTACGAGCAGTACTTC	CAIGEGPAGSYEQYF
many	TRBV5-1	TRBJ1-2	-	TGCGCCAGCAGCTTAGAAGGAACGGGCTACACCTTC	CASSLEGTGYTF
many	TRBV2	TRBJ2-7	-	TGTGCCAGCAGTGATCCCTACCCGGCGGGGGAGCAGTACTTC	CASSDPYPAGEQYF
-	TRBV5-1	TRBJ1-5	TRBD1	TGCGCCAGCAGCTTGGTAGGGGGCCAACAGCCCCAGCATTTT	CASSLVGGQQPQHF